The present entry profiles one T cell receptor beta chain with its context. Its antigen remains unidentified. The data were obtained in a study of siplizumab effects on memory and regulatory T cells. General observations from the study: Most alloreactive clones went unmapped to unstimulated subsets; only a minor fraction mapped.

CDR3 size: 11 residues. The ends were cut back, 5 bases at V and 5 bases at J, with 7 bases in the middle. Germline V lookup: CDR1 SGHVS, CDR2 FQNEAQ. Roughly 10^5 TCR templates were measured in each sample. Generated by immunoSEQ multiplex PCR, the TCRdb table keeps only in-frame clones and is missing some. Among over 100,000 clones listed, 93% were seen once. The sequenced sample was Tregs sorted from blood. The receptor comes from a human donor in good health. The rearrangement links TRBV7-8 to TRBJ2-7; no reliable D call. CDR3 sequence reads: CASSLADEQYF. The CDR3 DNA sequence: TGTGCCAGCAGCCTCGCGGACGAGCAGTACTTC.